Below, 20 T cell receptor beta chains from the same sample are listed, as sequenced in a study of Ad26.COV2.S vaccination and SARS-CoV-2 variants. Treatment noted: roughly 18 received Ad26.COV2.S at low or high dose, single or two shots; about 5 received placebo; per-sample allocation not given. Vaccine and placebo recipients were sampled on day 63 after the first injection. Sequencing used immunoSEQ multiplex PCR; TCRdb keeps in-frame clones, though not all of them. Of 350,000 to 400,000 clones in the sample, around 85% were seen once. Sample: peripheral blood, taken in a trial of Ad26.COV2.S vaccine versus placebo. These receptors all come from a person aged 18-65 years who received the Ad26.COV2.S COVID-19 vaccine or a placebo.

The rearrangement uses TRBV15 and TRBJ2-7; D is perhaps TRBD1 or TRBD2 (5 bases each). V lost 0 bases to trimming and J lost 1 base, with 10 bases between them. The CDR3 is made up of 15 amino acids. The germline V gene encodes CDR1 LNHNV and CDR2 YYDKDF (reference sequence). CDR3 residues: CATSREGDGSYEQYF. CDR3 DNA: TGTGCCACCAGCAGAGAAGGGGACGGTTCCTACGAGCAGTACTTC.

The V call is TRBV6-5, the J call TRBJ1-2, with D hard to call. V was cut by 4 bases and J by 5 bases, with 8 bases left in between. The CDR3 covers 12 residues. Germline lookup yields CDR1 MNHEY and CDR2 SVGAGI. The CDR3 loop is CASSSGWYGYTF. As DNA, the CDR3 is TGTGCCAGCAGTTCTGGGTGGTATGGCTACACCTTC.

CDR3 amino acids: CAWSTAQGSGANVLTF. For the CDR3, the DNA is TGTGCCTGGAGTACTGCACAGGGATCTGGGGCCAACGTCCTGACTTTC. The chain uses TRBV30 and TRBJ2-6, with D tentatively TRBD1 (6 bases). The CDR3 covers 16 residues. V lost 2 bases to trimming and J lost 1 base, with 12 bases between them. CDR1 is GTSNPN and CDR2 is SVGIG in the germline V gene (reference sequence).

The rearrangement joins TRBV3-1 (or the pseudogene TRBV3-2) to TRBJ2-7; 13 nucleotides line up with TRBD2. The CDR3 is made up of 16 amino acids. The V and J ends lost 4 bases and 7 bases, in that order; junction bases with no gene match: 10. From germline, CDR1 is LGHDT and CDR2 YNNKEL (reference sequence). CDR3 residues: CASSLRTSGGPREQYF. Written as DNA, the CDR3 is TGTGCCAGCAGCCTAAGGACTAGCGGGGGCCCCCGGGAGCAGTACTTC.

J is TRBJ1-2 and V is TRBV10-1, with 10 bases lining up with TRBD1. Germline assignment: CDR1 WNHNN and CDR2 SYGVQD (reference sequence). This CDR3 is built from 14 residues. V trimming: 3 bases; J trimming: 4 bases; junction bases outside the gene matches: 2. The CDR3 DNA follows: TGCGCCAGCAGTGATGGGACAGGGGCCTATGGCTACACCTTC. Its translation is CASSDGTGAYGYTF.

V gene TRBV7-9 combines with J gene TRBJ1-2, with 10 bases fitting TRBD1. CDR3 size: 12 residues. Trimming at V came to 6 bases and at J to 5 bases, leaving 0 bases not matched to a gene. From germline, CDR1 is SEHNR and CDR2 FQNEAQ (reference sequence). The CDR3 sequence is CASRGQGYGYTF. The CDR3 bases are TGTGCCAGCAGGGGACAGGGGTATGGCTACACCTTC.

The rearrangement joins TRBV9 to TRBJ2-7; TRBD1 matches 8 bases. The junction had 4 bases not matched to a gene; V was cut back by 0 bases and J by 5 bases. The CDR3 consists of 14 residues. In germline, CDR1 is SGDLS, CDR2 YYNGEE. CDR3 protein: CASSVGPGGDEQYF. The CDR3 DNA reads as TGTGCCAGCAGCGTAGGCCCAGGGGGCGACGAGCAGTACTTC.

V usage is TRBV11-2 and J usage is TRBJ2-7; 8 bases map to TRBD1. The CDR3 spans 18 residues. Germline CDR1 is SGHAT and CDR2 is FQNNGV. Trimming at V came to 4 bases and at J to 4 bases, leaving 18 bases not matched to a gene. CDR3: CASSSDVTSGTGPYEQYF. The CDR3 DNA reads as TGTGCCAGCAGCTCTGACGTGACTTCCGGGACAGGACCTTACGAGCAGTACTTC.

V and J are TRBV2 and TRBJ2-3; TRBD2 is a possible D gene (6 bases). Deletions cut 6 bases from V and 0 bases from J, with 19 bases between. This CDR3 contains 17 residues. Per the germline V gene, CDR1 is SNHLY and CDR2 is FYNNEI. CDR3 nucleotide sequence: TGTGCCAGCAGGGTAGCGGCCCAGGCTATAAGCACAGATACGCAGTATTTT. Translation gives CASRVAAQAISTDTQYF. The full variable domain, completed using reference TRBV2 and TRBJ2-3, is EPEVTQTPSHQVTQMGQEVILRCVPISNHLYFYWYRQILGQKVEFLVSFYNNEISEKSEIFDDQFSVERPDGSNFTLKIRSTKLEDSAMYFCASRVAAQAISTDTQYFGPGTRLTVL.

This rearrangement joins TRBV7-2 to TRBJ2-3; 12 nucleotides agree with TRBD2. V was clipped by 5 bases and J by 3 bases; unmatched bases: 9. The V gene's germline CDR1 is SGHTA and CDR2 FQGNSA. This CDR3 is built from 17 residues. This CDR3 reads CASSVHRLAGVTDTQYF. CDR3 bases: TGTGCCAGCAGCGTACACCGACTAGCGGGGGTGACAGATACGCAGTATTTT.

This chain joins TRBV6-2 or TRBV6-3 and TRBJ1-2, with D uncertain. The CDR3 consists of 14 residues. Germline assignment: CDR1 MNHEY and CDR2 SVGEGT. The V gene lost 2 bases and the J gene lost 7 bases, with 14 bases spanning the gap. The CDR3 DNA reads TGTGCCAGCAGTTACAGCTCCCCGGGGAGTGGCTACACCTTC. It specifies CASSYSSPGSGYTF.

The chain employs TRBV11-2 and TRBJ2-3, with D possibly matching TRBD1 (6 bases). V gave up 3 bases and J gave up 2 bases, with 9 bases separating them. Per the germline V gene, CDR1 is SGHAT and CDR2 is FQNNGV. This CDR3 contains 14 residues. The CDR3 nucleotides read TGTGCCAGCAGCTTCCGGGACACCACAGATACGCAGTATTTT. As protein: CASSFRDTTDTQYF.

In its sample, this clone was seen once. The J gene is TRBJ2-1, the V gene TRBV7-2; D might be TRBD1 or TRBD2, each matching 5 bases. The CDR3 consists of 15 residues. Trimming cost V 1 base and J 5 bases, with 12 bases left between them. Germline V gene sequence: CDR1 SGHTA, CDR2 FQGNSA. The CDR3 reads CASSLDSGSNNEQFF. In nucleotides, the CDR3 is TGTGCCAGCAGCTTAGACTCAGGGAGTAACAATGAGCAGTTCTTC. Full variable domain (remainder filled in from reference TRBV7-2 and TRBJ2-1): GAGVSQSPSNKVTEKGKDVELRCDPISGHTALYWYRQSLGQGLEFLIYFQGNSAPDKSGLPSDRFSAERTGGSVSTLTIQRTQQEDSAVYLCASSLDSGSNNEQFFGPGTRLTVL.

In the case of this clone: Other DNA variants within this sample encode the same CDR3. The genes are TRBV5-4 and TRBJ1-4; D gene unclear. This CDR3 has 13 residues. V dropped 4 bases and J dropped 5 bases, with 9 bases sitting between them. Germline V gene lookup returns CDR1 SGHNT and CDR2 YYREEE (reference sequence). The CDR3 sequence is CASSLGPNEKLFF. CDR3 DNA: TGTGCCAGCAGCCTTGGTCCGAATGAAAAACTGTTTTTT.

J is TRBJ2-7 and V is TRBV4-1; tentatively, D is TRBD2 (8 bases). CDR1 is MGHRA and CDR2 is YSYEKL in the germline V gene. This CDR3 has 16 amino acids. V lost 3 bases, J lost 0 bases, and 15 bases lay in between. The CDR3 here is CASSHGGGQSSYEQYF. CDR3 nucleotides: TGCGCCAGCAGCCACGGGGGGGGACAGAGCTCCTACGAGCAGTACTTC.

This chain joins TRBV5-4 and TRBJ2-2; the D gene is possibly TRBD2 (5 bases). V lost 3 bases to trimming and J lost 7 bases, with 19 bases between them. Germline V gene lookup returns CDR1 SGHNT and CDR2 YYREEE (reference sequence). The CDR3 contains 16 residues. The CDR3 protein is CASSSYSSTGSGELFF. CDR3 DNA sequence: TGTGCCAGCAGCTCCTACTCTTCTACGGGGAGCGGGGAGCTGTTTTTT.

This chain links TRBV6-2 or TRBV6-3 with TRBJ1-2; TRBD1 matches 11 bases. The CDR3 has 13 residues. J gave up 7 bases and V 5 bases, and 3 bases lay outside the gene matches. Germline lookup yields CDR1 MNHEY and CDR2 SVGEGT. The CDR3 protein is CASSVDRGLGYTF. The CDR3 region has the DNA TGTGCCAGCAGTGTGGACAGGGGGCTTGGCTACACCTTC.

Points on this clone: Within the sample, other DNA sequences also encode this same CDR3. The chain carries TRBV18 and TRBJ2-6; no firm D call. Looked up from germline, CDR1 is KGHSH and CDR2 is LQKENI. CDR3 length: 13 amino acids. Trimming pared 0 bases from V and 3 bases from J, leaving 0 bases between. The chain's CDR3 is CASSPPGANVLTF. CDR3 bases: TGTGCCAGCTCACCACCTGGGGCCAACGTCCTGACTTTC.

V gene TRBV9 combines with J gene TRBJ2-1; D is possibly TRBD2 (5 bases). CDR3 length: 15 residues. CDR1 and CDR2 from the germline V gene are SGDLS and YYNGEE. V was clipped by 0 bases and J by 7 bases, with 14 bases between them. The CDR3 loop reads CASSVAAGESNEQFF. The CDR3 nucleotides read TGTGCCAGCAGCGTAGCCGCTGGGGAGTCGAATGAGCAGTTCTTC.

The CDR3 loop reads CASSLRGTGEAFF. Written as DNA, the CDR3 is TGTGCCAGCAGTTTAAGGGGTACGGGTGAAGCTTTCTTT. The chain uses TRBV27 and TRBJ1-1; the D gene is possibly TRBD1 (5 bases). This CDR3 has 13 residues. V shed 2 bases and J shed 7 bases, with 11 bases lying between them. Germline assignment: CDR1 MNHEY and CDR2 SMNVEV (reference sequence).